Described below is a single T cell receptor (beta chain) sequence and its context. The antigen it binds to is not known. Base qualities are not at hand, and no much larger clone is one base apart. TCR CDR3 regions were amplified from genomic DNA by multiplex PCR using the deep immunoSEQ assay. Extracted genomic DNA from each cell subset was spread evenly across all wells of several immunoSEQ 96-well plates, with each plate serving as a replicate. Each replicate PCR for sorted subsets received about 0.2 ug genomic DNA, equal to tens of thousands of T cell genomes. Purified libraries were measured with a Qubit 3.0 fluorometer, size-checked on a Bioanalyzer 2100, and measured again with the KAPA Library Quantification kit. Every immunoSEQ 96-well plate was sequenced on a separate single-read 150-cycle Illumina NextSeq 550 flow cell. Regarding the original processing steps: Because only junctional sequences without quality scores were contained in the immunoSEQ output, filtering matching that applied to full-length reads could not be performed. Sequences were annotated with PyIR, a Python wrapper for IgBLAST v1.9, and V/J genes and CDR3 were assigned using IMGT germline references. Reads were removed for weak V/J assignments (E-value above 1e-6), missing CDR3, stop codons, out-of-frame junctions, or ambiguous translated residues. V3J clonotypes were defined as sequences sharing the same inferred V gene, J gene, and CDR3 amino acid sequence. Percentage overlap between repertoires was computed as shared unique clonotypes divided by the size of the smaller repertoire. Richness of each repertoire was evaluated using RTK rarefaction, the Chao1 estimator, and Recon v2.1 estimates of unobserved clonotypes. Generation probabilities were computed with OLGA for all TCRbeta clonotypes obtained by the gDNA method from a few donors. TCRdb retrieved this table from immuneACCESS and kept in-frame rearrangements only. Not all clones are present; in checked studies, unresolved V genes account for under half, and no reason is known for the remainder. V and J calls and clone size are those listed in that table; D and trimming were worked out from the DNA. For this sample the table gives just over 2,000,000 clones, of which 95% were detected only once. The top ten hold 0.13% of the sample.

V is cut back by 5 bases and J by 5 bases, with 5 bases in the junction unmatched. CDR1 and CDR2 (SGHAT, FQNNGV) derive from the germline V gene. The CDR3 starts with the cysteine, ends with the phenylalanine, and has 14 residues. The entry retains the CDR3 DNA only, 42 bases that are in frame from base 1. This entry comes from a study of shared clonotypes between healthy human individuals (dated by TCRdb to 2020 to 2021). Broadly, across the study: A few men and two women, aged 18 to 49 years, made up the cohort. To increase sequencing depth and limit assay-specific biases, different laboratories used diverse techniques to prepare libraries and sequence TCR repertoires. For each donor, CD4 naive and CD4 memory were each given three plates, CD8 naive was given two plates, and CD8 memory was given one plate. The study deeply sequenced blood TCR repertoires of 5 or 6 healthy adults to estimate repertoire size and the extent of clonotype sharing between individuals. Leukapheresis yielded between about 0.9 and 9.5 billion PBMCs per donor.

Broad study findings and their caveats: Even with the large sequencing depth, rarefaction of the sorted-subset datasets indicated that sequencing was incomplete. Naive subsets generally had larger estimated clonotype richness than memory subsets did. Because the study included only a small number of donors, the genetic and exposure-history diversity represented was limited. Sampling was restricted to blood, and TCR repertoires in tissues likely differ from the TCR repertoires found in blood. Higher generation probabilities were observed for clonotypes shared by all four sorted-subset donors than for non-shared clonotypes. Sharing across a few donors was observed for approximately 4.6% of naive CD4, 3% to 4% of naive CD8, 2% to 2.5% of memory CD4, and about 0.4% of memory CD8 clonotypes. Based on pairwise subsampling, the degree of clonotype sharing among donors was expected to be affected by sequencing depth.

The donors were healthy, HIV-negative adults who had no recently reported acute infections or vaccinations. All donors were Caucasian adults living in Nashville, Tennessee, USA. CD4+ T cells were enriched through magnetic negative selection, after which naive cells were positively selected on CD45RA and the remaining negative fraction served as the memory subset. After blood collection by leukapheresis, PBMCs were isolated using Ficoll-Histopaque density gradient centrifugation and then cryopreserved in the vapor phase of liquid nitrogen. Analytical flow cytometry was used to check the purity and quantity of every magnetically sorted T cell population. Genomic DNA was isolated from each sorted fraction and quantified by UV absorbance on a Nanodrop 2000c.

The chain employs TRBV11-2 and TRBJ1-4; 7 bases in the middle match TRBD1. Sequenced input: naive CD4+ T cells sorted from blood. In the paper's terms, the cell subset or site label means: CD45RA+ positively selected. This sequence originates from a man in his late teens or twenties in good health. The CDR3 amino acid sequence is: CASSMRQGNEKLFF. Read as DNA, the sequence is TGTGCCAGCAGCATGCGACAGGGAAATGAAAAACTGTTTTTT.